Detailed here is one T cell receptor beta chain. Its antigen is unknown. Sequencing used immunoSEQ multiplex PCR; TCRdb keeps in-frame clones, though not all of them. The sample lists fewer than 100,000 clones; roughly 91% were seen once. The data were obtained in a study of PD-1 blockade in classical Hodgkin lymphoma. CDR1 and CDR2 from the germline V gene are MDHEN and SYDVKM. The CDR3 length is 13 residues. Trimming left V 3 bases short and J 5 bases short, with 9 bases between. Study observations and caveats: The origin of the repertoire differences remains undefined, with disease activity or prior therapy as possible causes. Baseline TCR diversity was reportedly lower in newly diagnosed patients than healthy donors.

The time point was: cycle 4 day 1 (C4D1), after more than five weeks of nivolumab. Relapse was seen in all patients after autologous stem cell transplantation, and brentuximab vedotin exposure was variable. Responses achieved at best were complete response, partial response or progressive disease. The material was peripheral blood mononuclear cells (PBMCs), obtained before the fourth cycle of nivolumab. The chain has TRBV28 and TRBJ2-3, with a tentative D call TRBD2 (5 bases). The clonotype was recovered from a human donor with classical Hodgkin lymphoma. The CDR3 here is CASSFLAGDTQYF. DNA for the CDR3: TGTGCCAGCAGTTTTTTGGCGGGAGATACGCAGTATTTT.